The 16 T cell receptor beta chains in this list originate from one sample, sequenced in a study of blood T cell repertoires in COVID-19 (dated by TCRdb to 2018 to 2020). The library was built by means of the immunoSEQ multiplex PCR assay. Sourced from immuneACCESS, this table was stored by TCRdb with only in-frame sequences that have V and J called. A share of the clones is absent; for the studies checked, an unresolved V gene accounts for under half, and the remainder has no known explanation. For this sample the table gives around 150,000 clones, of which over 75% were detected only once. The top ten clonotypes cover around 6.1% of the sample. Material: PBMCs or T cells enriched from blood (not recorded which). These receptors were obtained from a man aged 35-49 years who had recovered from COVID-19.

This clone is a singleton in its sample. This sequence joins TRBV12-5 and TRBJ1-3; no firm D call. CDR3 size: 17 residues. CDR1 is LGHNT, CDR2 FRNRAP, per germline. Trimming removed 0 bases from V and 1 base from J, with 13 bases in between. For the CDR3, the DNA is TGTGCTAGTGGTTTGGTTGTCTCCACGAGATCTGGAAACACCATATATTTT. Translating it yields CASGLVVSTRSGNTIYF.

This chain links TRBV6-5 with TRBJ1-3; D remains unclear. Germline loops: CDR1 MNHEY, CDR2 SVGAGI. There are 15 residues in the CDR3. V was clipped by 0 bases and J by 0 bases, with 6 bases between them. CDR3 bases: TGTGCCAGCAGTTACTCGTTCCTCTCTGGAAACACCATATATTTT. Protein sequence: CASSYSFLSGNTIYF.

This chain links TRBV7-6 with TRBJ2-7; D is perhaps TRBD1 (6 bases). The CDR3 contains 13 residues. V was clipped by 1 base and J by 6 bases, with 10 bases between them. Germline CDR1 SGHVS, CDR2 FNYEAQ. The CDR3 DNA follows: TGTGCCAGCAGCTTAGACCCAGGGGTCGAGCAGTACTTC. Protein: CASSLDPGVEQYF.

The chain has TRBV7-2 and TRBJ2-2; perhaps TRBD2 as D (5 bases). The ends were cut back, 5 bases at V and 5 bases at J, with 15 bases in the middle. CDR1 and CDR2 from the germline V gene are SGHTA and FQGNSA. This CDR3 contains 15 residues. The CDR3 here is CASSERYWGTGELFF. The CDR3, as DNA: TGTGCCAGCAGCGAGCGGTACTGGGGAACCGGGGAGCTGTTTTTT.

The genes are TRBV14 and TRBJ1-1; D remains unclear. The CDR3 totals 13 residues. CDR1 and CDR2 (germline): SGHDN, FVKESK. Trimming pared 2 bases from V and 6 bases from J, leaving 10 bases between. CDR3 sequence reads: CASSQRETSEAFF. The CDR3, as DNA: TGTGCCAGCAGCCAACGGGAAACCTCTGAAGCTTTCTTT.

V gene TRBV7-2 combines with J gene TRBJ1-1, with 11 bases matching TRBD1. V trimming: 5 bases; J trimming: 1 base; junction bases outside the gene matches: 6. The CDR3 spans 16 residues. Germline values: CDR1 SGHTA, CDR2 FQGNSA. The CDR3 sequence: CASSPRTGGPNTEAFF. The DNA of the CDR3 is TGTGCCAGCAGCCCACGGACAGGGGGCCCGAACACTGAAGCTTTCTTT.

The chain has TRBV15 and TRBJ1-4, with TRBD1 matching 9 bases. The junction had 7 bases not matched to a gene; V was cut back by 1 base and J by 7 bases. This CDR3 has 16 residues. Germline assignment: CDR1 LNHNV and CDR2 YYDKDF (reference sequence). The CDR3 DNA is TGTGCCACCAGCAGAGTCCCCGGACAGGGGAGTGAAAAACTGTTTTTT. Amino acid sequence: CATSRVPGQGSEKLFF.

V gene TRBV25-1 combines with J gene TRBJ1-5; TRBD1 matches 9 bases. Germline V gene lookup returns CDR1 MGHDK and CDR2 SYGVNS. J lost 0 bases, V lost 4 bases, and 4 bases had no gene match. The CDR3 consists of 16 residues. The CDR3 DNA reads as TGTGCCAGCAGTGCAGGGACAGGGTATAGCAATCAGCCCCAGCATTTT. Translating gives CASSAGTGYSNQPQHF.

The CDR3 here is CASSPGGPFYNEQFF. In DNA, the CDR3 is TGTGCCAGCAGCCCGGGGGGGCCATTCTACAATGAGCAGTTCTTC. V usage is TRBV5-6 and J usage is TRBJ2-1; 8 bases fit TRBD2. With 4 bases clipped from V and 3 bases from J, the junction kept 6 bases outside the gene matches. The CDR3 has 15 residues. Germline-derived CDR1 and CDR2 are SGHDT and YYEEEE. Full variable domain (rest looked up from reference TRBV5-6 and TRBJ2-1): DAGVTQSPTHLIKTRGQQVTLRCSPKSGHDTVSWYQQALGQGPQFIFQYYEEEERQRGNFPDRFSGHQFPNYSSELNVNALLLGDSALYLCASSPGGPFYNEQFFGPGTRLTVL.

The rearrangement links TRBV5-6 to TRBJ2-3; 10 bases match TRBD1. In germline, CDR1 is SGHDT, CDR2 YYEEEE. V lost 1 base, J lost 4 bases, and 6 bases stayed unmatched. The CDR3 has 16 residues. The CDR3 region has the DNA TGTGCCAGCAGCTTGCGTCGGACAGGGGGAGCAGATACGCAGTATTTT. Protein product: CASSLRRTGGADTQYF. Supplemented by reference TRBV5-6 and TRBJ2-3, the full variable domain reads DAGVTQSPTHLIKTRGQQVTLRCSPKSGHDTVSWYQQALGQGPQFIFQYYEEEERQRGNFPDRFSGHQFPNYSSELNVNALLLGDSALYLCASSLRRTGGADTQYFGPGTRLTVL.

The V call is TRBV7-6, the J call TRBJ1-1; no firm D call. Looked up from germline, CDR1 is SGHVS and CDR2 is FNYEAQ. This CDR3 is built from 13 residues. Trimming took off 6 bases at V and 4 bases at J, with 12 bases between the two ends. DNA for the CDR3: TGTGCCAGCAGTAAATGGGAGGGCACTGAAGCTTTCTTT. Amino acid sequence: CASSKWEGTEAFF. The variable domain in full, with the rest retrieved from reference TRBV7-6 and TRBJ1-1, is GAGVSQSPRYKVTKRGQDVALRCDPISGHVSLYWYRQALGQGPEFLTYFNYEAQQDKSGLPNDRFSAERPEGSISTLTIQRTEQRDSAMYRCASSKWEGTEAFFGQGTRLTVV.

V gene TRBV6-1 combines with J gene TRBJ1-2; 10 positions agree with TRBD1. J gave up 7 bases and V 2 bases, and 4 bases lay outside the gene matches. Looked up from germline, CDR1 is MNHNS and CDR2 is SASEGT. The length of the CDR3 is 14 residues. The CDR3 DNA reads TGTGCCAGCAGTGAAAGACAGGGGGCTGGTGGCTACACCTTC. This sequence encodes CASSERQGAGGYTF.

This rearrangement joins TRBV25-1 to TRBJ1-2; 8 bases map to TRBD1. Germline CDR1 MGHDK, CDR2 SYGVNS. After removal of 1 base from V and 5 bases from J, the junction contained 12 bases not matched to a gene. CDR3 size: 17 residues. CDR3 residues: CASSESLTAGGAYGYTF. The CDR3 DNA is TGTGCCAGCAGTGAATCCCTTACGGCAGGGGGCGCTTATGGCTACACCTTC.

The V call is TRBV19, the J call TRBJ2-3; 16 nucleotides match TRBD2. The CDR3 is 19 amino acids. CDR1 is LNHDA and CDR2 is SQIVND in the germline V gene (reference sequence). The J segment lost 0 bases and the V segment lost 5 bases, leaving 8 bases of the junction unmatched. The CDR3 sequence: CASSPPPGLAGGSTDTQYF. CDR3 nucleotides: TGTGCCAGTAGTCCTCCGCCGGGACTAGCGGGGGGGAGCACAGATACGCAGTATTTT.

This clone was recorded a few times. The V gene is TRBV27, the J gene TRBJ2-1; the D gene is possibly TRBD1 (6 bases). The CDR3 length is 15 residues. Trimming took 8 bases from V and 0 from J, leaving 14 bases between them. From germline, CDR1 is MNHEY and CDR2 SMNVEV (reference sequence). The DNA for the CDR3 is TGTGCCAGCCTGGGGGCGCCGGGCTCCTACAATGAGCAGTTCTTC. Translating gives CASLGAPGSYNEQFF.

The chain employs TRBV5-1 and TRBJ2-5; possibly TRBD2 for D (6 bases). V was trimmed by 4 bases and J by 2 bases, leaving 15 bases between them. Germline V gene data show CDR1 as SGHRS and CDR2 as YFSETQ. The CDR3 extends over 15 amino acids. As DNA, the CDR3 is TGCGCCAGCAGCAATACTCTAGCGCAACAAGAGACCCAGTACTTC. It yields the protein CASSNTLAQQETQYF.